This T cell receptor beta chain emerged from a study of T-cell memory formation after mild COVID-19. Study-level results: Among CD4+ contracting clones, most were CM and EM, and CD8+ ones EMRA. Day 15 to 85 contracting clones showed balanced CD4/CD8; day 15 to 37 expanders favored CD4+.

As concerns this clonotype: Its antigen remains unknown.

V dropped 6 bases and J dropped 10; count of bases not matched to a gene: 6. This CDR3 is built from 12 residues. Germline V lookup: CDR1 MNHNY, CDR2 SVGAGI (reference sequence). Using constant-segment primers, 5'RACE produced TCR alpha and TCR beta cDNA libraries carrying sample barcodes and UMIs. TCRdb reprocessed the 5' RACE reads with MiXCR, giving one entry per CDR3 protein. The table records about 420,000 distinct CDR3 sequences, 23% of them present only once. The origin of this receptor is an adult woman who had mild COVID-19 (a few samples of this study predate the infection). Cell type and time point are not known. Sequenced material: PBMCs or a T cell subset sorted from them (not recorded which). The chain carries TRBV6-6 and TRBJ2-1, with 7 bases lining up with TRBD1. The DNA of the CDR3 is TGTGCCAGCAGATTTGACAGGGACGAGCAGTTCTTC. Residues: CASRFDRDEQFF.